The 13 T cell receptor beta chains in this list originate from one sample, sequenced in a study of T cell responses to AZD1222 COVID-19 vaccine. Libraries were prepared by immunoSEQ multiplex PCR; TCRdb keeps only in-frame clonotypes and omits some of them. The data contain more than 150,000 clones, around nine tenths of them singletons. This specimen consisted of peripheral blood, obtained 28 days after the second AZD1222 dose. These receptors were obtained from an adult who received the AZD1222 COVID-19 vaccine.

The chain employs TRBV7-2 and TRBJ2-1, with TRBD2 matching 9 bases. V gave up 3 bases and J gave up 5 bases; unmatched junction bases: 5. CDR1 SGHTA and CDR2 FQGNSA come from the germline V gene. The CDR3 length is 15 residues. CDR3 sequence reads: CASSFTASGNNEQFF. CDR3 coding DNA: TGTGCCAGCAGCTTCACGGCTAGCGGGAACAATGAGCAGTTCTTC.

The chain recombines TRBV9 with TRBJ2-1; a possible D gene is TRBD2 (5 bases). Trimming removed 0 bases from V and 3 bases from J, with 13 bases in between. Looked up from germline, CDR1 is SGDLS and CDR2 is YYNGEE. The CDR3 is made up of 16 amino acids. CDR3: CASSVVGLALYNEQFF. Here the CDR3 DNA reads TGTGCCAGCAGCGTAGTAGGGCTAGCCCTCTACAATGAGCAGTTCTTC.

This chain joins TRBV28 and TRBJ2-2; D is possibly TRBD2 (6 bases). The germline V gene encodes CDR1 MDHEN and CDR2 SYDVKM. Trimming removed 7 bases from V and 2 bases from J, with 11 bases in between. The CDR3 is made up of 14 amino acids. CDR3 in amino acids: CASINGGNTGELFF. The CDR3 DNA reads TGTGCCAGCATAAACGGGGGTAACACCGGGGAGCTGTTTTTT. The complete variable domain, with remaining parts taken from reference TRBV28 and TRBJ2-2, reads DVKVTQSSRYLVKRTGEKVFLECVQDMDHENMFWYRQDPGLGLRLIYFSYDVKMKEKGDIPEGYSVSREKKERFSLILESASTNQTSMYLCASINGGNTGELFFGEGSRLTVL.

DNA of the CDR3: TGTGCTAGTGGTCCCGGGACAGGGAGCACAGATACGCAGTATTTT. This codes for CASGPGTGSTDTQYF. The chain joins TRBV12-5 to TRBJ2-3; 9 bases line up with TRBD1. This CDR3 is built from 15 residues. Trimming removed 5 bases from V and 0 bases from J; junction bases left unmatched: 3. The germline gives CDR1 LGHNT, CDR2 FRNRAP.

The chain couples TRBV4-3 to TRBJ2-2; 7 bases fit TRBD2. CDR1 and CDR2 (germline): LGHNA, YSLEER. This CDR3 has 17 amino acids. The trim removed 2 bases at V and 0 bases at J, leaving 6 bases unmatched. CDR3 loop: CASSQSLARANTGELFF. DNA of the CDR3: TGCGCCAGCAGCCAATCACTAGCGCGAGCGAACACCGGGGAGCTGTTTTTT.

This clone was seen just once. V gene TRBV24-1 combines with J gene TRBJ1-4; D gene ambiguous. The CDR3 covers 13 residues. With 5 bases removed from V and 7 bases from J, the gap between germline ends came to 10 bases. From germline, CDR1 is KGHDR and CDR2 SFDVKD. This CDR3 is CATSVSGSEKLFF. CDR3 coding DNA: TGTGCCACCAGTGTATCGGGGAGTGAAAAACTGTTTTTT.

The CDR3 DNA sequence: TGTGCCAGCAGCCCAGGCCGGGAGGGCCTATATACGCAGTATTTT. This codes for CASSPGREGLYTQYF. This chain connects TRBV25-1 to TRBJ2-3; TRBD2 aligns across 8 bases. The V segment lost 6 bases and the J segment 7 bases; nucleotides outside the gene matches: 12. CDR3 length: 15 residues. Germline-derived CDR1 and CDR2 are MGHDK and SYGVNS.

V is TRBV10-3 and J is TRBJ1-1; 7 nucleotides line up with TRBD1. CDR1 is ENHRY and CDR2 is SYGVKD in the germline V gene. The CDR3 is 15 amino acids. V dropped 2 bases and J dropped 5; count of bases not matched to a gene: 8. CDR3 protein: CAISEPGTATTEAFF. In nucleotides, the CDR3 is TGTGCCATCAGTGAGCCAGGGACAGCGACAACTGAAGCTTTCTTT.

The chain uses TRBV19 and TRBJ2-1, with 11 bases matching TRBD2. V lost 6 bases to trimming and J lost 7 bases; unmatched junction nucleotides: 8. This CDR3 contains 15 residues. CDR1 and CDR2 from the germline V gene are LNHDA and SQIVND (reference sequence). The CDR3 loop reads CASRNSGRASNEQFF. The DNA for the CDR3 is TGTGCCAGTAGAAATAGCGGGAGGGCGAGTAATGAGCAGTTCTTC.

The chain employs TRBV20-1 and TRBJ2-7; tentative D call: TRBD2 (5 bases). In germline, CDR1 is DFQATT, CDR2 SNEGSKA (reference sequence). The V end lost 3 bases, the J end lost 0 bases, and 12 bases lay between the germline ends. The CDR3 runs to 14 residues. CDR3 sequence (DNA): TGCAGTGCTAGTGGCGGGCTGGCCTCCTACGAGCAGTACTTC. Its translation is CSASGGLASYEQYF.

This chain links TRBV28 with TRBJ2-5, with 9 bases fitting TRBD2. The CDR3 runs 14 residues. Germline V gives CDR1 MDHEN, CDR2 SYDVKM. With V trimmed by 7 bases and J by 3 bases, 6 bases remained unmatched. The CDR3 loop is CASNSIAGEETQYF. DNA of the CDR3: TGTGCCAGCAACTCGATAGCGGGGGAAGAGACCCAGTACTTC.

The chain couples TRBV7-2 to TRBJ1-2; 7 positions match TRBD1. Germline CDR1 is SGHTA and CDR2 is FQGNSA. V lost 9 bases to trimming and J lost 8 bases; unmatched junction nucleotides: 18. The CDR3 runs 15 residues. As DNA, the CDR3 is TGTGCCAGTCCCCGGACAGGAGGACCTTTCGGGGGCTACACCTTC. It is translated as CASPRTGGPFGGYTF.

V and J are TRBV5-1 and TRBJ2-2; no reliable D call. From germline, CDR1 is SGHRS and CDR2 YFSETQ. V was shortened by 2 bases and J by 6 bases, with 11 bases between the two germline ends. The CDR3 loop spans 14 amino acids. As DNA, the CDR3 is TGCGCCAGCAGCTTAATGCTGAAAGCCGGGGAGCTGTTTTTT. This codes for CASSLMLKAGELFF. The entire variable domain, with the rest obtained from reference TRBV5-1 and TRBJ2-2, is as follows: KAGVTQTPRYLIKTRGQQVTLSCSPISGHRSVSWYQQTPGQGLQFLFEYFSETQRNKGNFPGRFSGRQFSNSRSEMNVSTLELGDSALYLCASSLMLKAGELFFGEGSRLTVL.